This T cell receptor (beta chain) was identified during a study of T-cell reconstitution after alpha-beta-depleted transplantation in children. Per the germline V gene, CDR1 is KGHDR and CDR2 is SFDVKD. Trimming took off 5 bases at V and 11 bases at J, with 11 bases between the two ends. The CDR3 contains 12 residues. Preparation of the TCRbeta library used unique molecular identifiers. A single record per CDR3 protein comes from TCRdb applying MiXCR to the PCR reads. The sample lists nearly 250,000 distinct CDR3 sequences, under 9.5% seen once, with just under 6.5% in the top ten. This clonotype was detected ten times or more. The antigen is not known. The study's findings and limits: Approximately two months post-transplant, alpha-beta T cells reportedly originated from several hundred expanded graft clones.

Sequenced here: PBMCs, mostly from graft donor cells, sampled 180 days after TCRalphabeta/CD19-depleted stem cell transplant. The clonotype originates from a male patient under 18 who had a stem cell transplant for acute lymphoblastic leukemia, so the T cells may come from the graft donor. The chain is built from TRBV24-1 and TRBJ1-4, with D hard to call. CDR3 DNA sequence: TGTGCCACCAGTGGAGACCACGGGAAACTGTTTTTT. Translated: CATSGDHGKLFF.